This T cell receptor beta chain was recovered during a study of T cells in Graves' hyperthyroidism and ophthalmopathy. RNA transcripts provided the source from which TCR beta CDR3 regions were amplified. The TCR CDR3 was amplified in a first-round RT-PCR using the HTBI primer set. TCRdb reanalysed the multiplex PCR reads using MiXCR and keeps one entry per CDR3 protein. Of 300,000 to 400,000 distinct CDR3 sequences in the sample, approximately 14% were seen once. Calling Graves' hyperthyroidism stable meant ophthalmopathy did not progress within 18 months. Patients were excluded for uncontrolled infection, other autoimmune disease, pregnancy or lactation. PBMCs were derived from around 10 ml fresh peripheral blood. Study observations and caveats: Blood held most thyroid clonotypes expanded above 0.001 frequency.

This clonotype was counted ten times or more. Its target is not known. CDR1 and CDR2 from the germline V gene are SGHNT and YENEEA. Trimming stripped 1 base from V and 4 bases from J, with 16 bases between. This CDR3 region has 16 residues. Sequencing was carried out using blood. This clonotype originated in a woman aged 60-75 years with Graves' hyperthyroidism. The chain uses TRBV11-3 and TRBJ1-2; D unresolved. The CDR3 nucleotides read TGTGCCAGCAGCTTAGCTCCAGGCCTCTTAATCTATGGCTACACCTTC. As protein: CASSLAPGLLIYGYTF.